Listed here are 22 T cell receptor beta chains from one sample, sequenced in a study of T cell repertoires in breast cancer. During the second nested PCR, blocking oligonucleotides suppressed genes that were not paired. One entry per CDR3 protein, called by TCRdb with MiXCR from the emulsion pairing reads. The sample has tens of thousands of distinct CDR3 sequences, 45% seen once. Primers covering all TCR V genes were used in emulsion RT-PCR on CD8+ T cells. The sequenced material came from CD8+ T cells. These TCRs come from a pool of human donors with breast cancer or a healthy control (not recorded which).

In the case of this clonotype: Being one base from a much bigger clone, this may be a read error. The chain recombines TRBV6-2 or TRBV6-3 with TRBJ2-5, with 8 bases lining up with TRBD2. The CDR3 sequence is 16 residues long. Unmatched junction bases numbered 17, after V lost 8 bases and J lost 6 bases. The V gene's germline CDR1 is MNHEY and CDR2 SVGEGT. The CDR3 spells CASGRTTSEGIKTQYF. CDR3 bases: TGTGCCAGCGGCAGGACGACTAGCGAGGGGATAAAGACCCAGTACTTC.

This clonotype was found a few times. The rearrangement links TRBV10-3 to TRBJ1-1; D might be TRBD1 (5 bases). The germline V gene encodes CDR1 ENHRY and CDR2 SYGVKD. The ends were cut back, 7 bases at V and 6 bases at J, with 15 bases in the middle. This CDR3 has 13 residues. The CDR3 nucleotides are TGTGCCATCAACGCGCCAGGGATATCTGAAGCTTTCTTT. Translation: CAINAPGISEAFF.

The chain combines TRBV28 with TRBJ2-5; D is undetermined. The CDR3 spans 15 residues. V lost 6 bases, J lost 9 bases, and 23 bases lay in between. The germline V gene has CDR1 MDHEN and CDR2 SYDVKM. The DNA for the CDR3 is TGTGCCAGCAGCCCCTTAGGTCTGGCGTTTGGGGCCCAGTACTTC. Its protein product is CASSPLGLAFGAQYF.

The rearrangement joins TRBV7-9 to TRBJ1-1; weak D call: TRBD1 (6 bases). CDR1 and CDR2 (germline): SEHNR, FQNEAQ (reference sequence). The CDR3 covers 15 residues. V lost 0 bases and J 7 bases, leaving 15 bases between the germline ends. In DNA form, the CDR3 reads TGTGCCAGCAGCTTAGCTGGCGGGGGCAGGGTTGAAGCTTTCTTT. Translating it yields CASSLAGGGRVEAFF.

With regard to this clonotype: Since a much larger clone is just one base distant, this may be a read error. This chain joins TRBV25-1 and TRBJ1-5, with a tentative D call TRBD1 (5 bases). Germline lookup yields CDR1 MGHDK and CDR2 SYGVNS. This CDR3 region has 14 residues. V was trimmed by 4 bases and J by 6 bases, leaving 13 bases between them. CDR3 region: CASSGLSDSQPQHF. The CDR3 DNA follows: TGTGCCAGCAGTGGACTGTCCGACAGTCAGCCCCAGCATTTT.

The chain carries TRBV18 and TRBJ1-1; D remains ambiguous. Looked up from germline, CDR1 is KGHSH and CDR2 is LQKENI. CDR3 length: 15 residues. Trimming shortened V by 3 bases and J by 3 bases, and 14 bases separated the two germline ends. CDR3 bases: TGTGCCAGCTCACCTTTGGGGTATGGGGACACTGAAGCTTTCTTT. Translating it yields CASSPLGYGDTEAFF. Drawing the rest from reference TRBV18 and TRBJ1-1, the complete variable domain is NAGVMQNPRHLVRRRGQEARLRCSPMKGHSHVYWYRQLPEEGLKFMVYLQKENIIDESGMPKERFSAEFPKEGPSILRIQQVVRGDSAAYFCASSPLGYGDTEAFFGQGTRLTVV.

The chain carries TRBV20-1 and TRBJ2-3, with 9 bases that match TRBD1. Trimming at V came to 3 bases and at J to 4 bases, leaving 20 bases not matched to a gene. The CDR3 sequence is 19 residues long. Germline loops: CDR1 DFQATT, CDR2 SNEGSKA (reference sequence). Here the CDR3 reads CSASAPLGTGLSGSDTQYF. In nucleotides, the CDR3 is TGCAGTGCTAGCGCTCCGCTCGGGACAGGGTTGAGTGGATCAGATACGCAGTATTTT.

This chain uses TRBV14 with TRBJ1-6; D possibly corresponds to TRBD1 (6 bases). The V gene's germline CDR1 is SGHDN and CDR2 FVKESK. Trimming took 4 bases from V and 6 from J, leaving 13 bases between them. The CDR3 loop spans 15 amino acids. The CDR3 here is CASSLTGTGNSPLHF. The CDR3 coding sequence is TGTGCCAGCAGCCTAACAGGGACGGGTAATTCACCCCTCCACTTT.

The genes are TRBV9 and TRBJ1-2, with a possible D match to TRBD1 (5 bases). From germline, CDR1 is SGDLS and CDR2 YYNGEE. CDR3 size: 16 residues. Trimming cost V 0 bases and J 4 bases, with 16 bases left between them. The CDR3 nucleotides read TGTGCCAGCAGCGTAGGGGCAGGAGGACAAAGCTATGGCTACACCTTC. Translation gives CASSVGAGGQSYGYTF.

The genes are TRBV14 and TRBJ2-1; D possibly corresponds to TRBD2 (5 bases). The CDR3 is 14 residues long. V was trimmed by 3 bases and J by 6 bases, leaving 12 bases between them. Germline V lookup: CDR1 SGHDN, CDR2 FVKESK. CDR3 residues: CASSHGNLANEQFF. CDR3 DNA sequence: TGTGCCAGCAGCCATGGAAATCTAGCCAATGAGCAGTTCTTC.

This clonotype showed up just a few times. J is TRBJ2-3 and V is TRBV7-2; unclear D gene. V dropped 4 bases and J dropped 3 bases, with 5 bases sitting between them. From germline, CDR1 is SGHTA and CDR2 FQGNSA. This CDR3 comprises 12 residues. CDR3 coding DNA: TGTGCCAGCAGCTGGCGGACAGATACGCAGTATTTT. Its protein is CASSWRTDTQYF.

This chain joins TRBV10-3 and TRBJ1-1; D not resolved. The CDR3 has 12 residues. V dropped 3 bases and J dropped 3 bases, with 5 bases sitting between them. Germline CDR1 and CDR2: ENHRY and SYGVKD. CDR3 sequence: CAISDEDTEAFF. The CDR3 DNA sequence: TGTGCCATCAGTGACGAGGACACTGAAGCTTTCTTT.

The CDR3 reads CSAKNEQGSYEQYF. CDR3 DNA sequence: TGCAGTGCTAAGAATGAACAGGGCTCCTACGAGCAGTACTTC. The J gene is TRBJ2-7, the V gene TRBV20-1, with D tentatively TRBD1 (6 bases). The CDR3 sequence is 14 residues long. The germline V and J ends were trimmed by 4 bases and 0 bases, with 13 bases remaining between them. Germline V CDR1 and CDR2: DFQATT, SNEGSKA (reference sequence).

This chain connects TRBV6-1 to TRBJ2-7; the match to TRBD1 covers 9 bases. J gave up 3 bases and V 7 bases, and 7 bases lay outside the gene matches. The CDR3 totals 14 residues. Looked up from germline, CDR1 is MNHNS and CDR2 is SASEGT. As DNA, the CDR3 is TGTGCCAGCACCTTGACAGGGGGTATCTACGAGCAGTACTTC. Its protein is CASTLTGGIYEQYF.

This clonotype showed up just a few times. The chain uses TRBV20-1 and TRBJ1-5; D perhaps matches TRBD1 (5 bases). Deletions cut 3 bases from V and 5 bases from J, with 11 bases between. Germline V gene sequence: CDR1 DFQATT, CDR2 SNEGSKA (reference sequence). The CDR3 has 13 residues. CDR3 loop: CSASRDEDQPQHF. CDR3 nucleotide sequence: TGCAGTGCTAGCAGGGACGAGGATCAGCCCCAGCATTTT.

The rearrangement links TRBV5-6 to TRBJ2-7; 7 bases match TRBD1. CDR1 and CDR2 (germline): SGHDT, YYEEEE. The CDR3 sequence is 17 residues long. J gave up 0 bases and V 2 bases, and 11 bases lay outside the gene matches. Here the CDR3 DNA reads TGTGCCAGCAGCTTAGGACTTACGCAGGGGGACTCCTACGAGCAGTACTTC. Translating gives CASSLGLTQGDSYEQYF.

A note on this clonotype: One end of the junction does not line up with germline, which may come from a read error. This chain joins TRBV27 and TRBJ2-5; 8 nucleotides line up with TRBD2. The CDR3 length is 14 residues. The germline V gene encodes CDR1 MNHEY and CDR2 SMNVEV (reference sequence). The CDR3 here is CASRALAGGEIQYF. The CDR3 DNA follows: TGTGCCAGCAGAGCTCTAGCGGGCGGTGAGATCCAGTACTTC.

V is TRBV6-2 or TRBV6-3 and J is TRBJ2-1, with 14 nucleotides matching TRBD2. The junction had 13 bases not matched to a gene; V was cut back by 6 bases and J by 9 bases. The CDR3 contains 17 residues. Germline V CDR1 and CDR2: MNHEY, SVGEGT. In nucleotides, the CDR3 is TGTGCCAGCAGGACGTCCCCGACTAGCGGGAGGGCCGGTGAGCAGTTCTTC. Residues: CASRTSPTSGRAGEQFF.

The chain recombines TRBV4-1 with TRBJ2-7; D is possibly TRBD1 (7 bases). The V end was cut by 4 bases, the J end by 7 bases, with 29 bases between. The CDR3 runs 18 residues. CDR1 is MGHRA, CDR2 YSYEKL, per germline. In DNA, the CDR3 is TGCGCCAGCAGCCCTAACGGAGGGGGCCACTGGGGACCCGGGGAGCAGTACTTC. Its protein is CASSPNGGGHWGPGEQYF.

This clonotype was observed a few times. CDR3 sequence: CASSYSSIGTGTNTDTQYF. The CDR3 DNA reads TGTGCCAGCAGTTACTCGAGTATTGGGACAGGGACTAACACAGATACGCAGTATTTT. The chain links TRBV6-6 to TRBJ2-3, with 9 positions matching TRBD1. The CDR3 contains 19 residues. V lost 0 bases, J lost 2 bases, and 12 bases stayed unmatched. Germline CDR1 and CDR2: MNHNY and SVGAGI (reference sequence).

Worth noting for this clonotype: The junction and the germline gene differ at one end; a read error may be behind it. This sequence joins TRBV28 and TRBJ1-1; 7 positions match TRBD1. This CDR3 contains 16 residues. The germline V gene has CDR1 MDHEN and CDR2 SYDVKM. The CDR3 DNA sequence: TGTGCCAGCAGGACCGGGACAGAGGCTTGGGTCACTGAAGCTCTCTTT. It yields the protein CASRTGTEAWVTEALF.

This clonotype was seen just once. Since a much larger clone is just one base distant, this may be a read error. This rearrangement joins TRBV27 to TRBJ2-5; D remains unclear. This CDR3 contains 13 residues. Germline-derived CDR1 and CDR2 are MNHEY and SMNVEV (reference sequence). The CDR3 coding sequence is TGTGCCGGCAGTTATCGTTACCAAGAGACCCAGTACTTC. It encodes CAGSYRYQETQYF.